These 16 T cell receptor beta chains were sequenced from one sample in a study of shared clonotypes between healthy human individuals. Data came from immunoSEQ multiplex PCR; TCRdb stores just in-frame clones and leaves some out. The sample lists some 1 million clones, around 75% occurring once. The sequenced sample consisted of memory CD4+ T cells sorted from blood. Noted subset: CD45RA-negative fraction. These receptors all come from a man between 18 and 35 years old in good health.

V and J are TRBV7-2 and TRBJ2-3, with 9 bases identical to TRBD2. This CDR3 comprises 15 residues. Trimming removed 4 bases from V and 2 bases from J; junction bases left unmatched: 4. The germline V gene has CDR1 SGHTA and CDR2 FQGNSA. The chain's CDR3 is CASSWAGGITDTQYF. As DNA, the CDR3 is TGTGCCAGCAGCTGGGCGGGGGGGATCACAGATACGCAGTATTTT.

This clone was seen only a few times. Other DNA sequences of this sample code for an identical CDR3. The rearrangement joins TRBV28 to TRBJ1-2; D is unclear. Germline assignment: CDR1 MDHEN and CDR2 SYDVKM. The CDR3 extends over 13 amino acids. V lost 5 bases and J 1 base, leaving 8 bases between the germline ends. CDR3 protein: CASSVQRNYGYTF. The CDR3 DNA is TGTGCCAGCAGTGTGCAGCGTAACTATGGCTACACCTTC.

The DNA of the CDR3 is TGTGCCAGCAGTTTGACCATTTCAACCACAGATACGCAGTATTTT. Translated, it gives CASSLTISTTDTQYF. The rearrangement links TRBV27 to TRBJ2-3; no firm D call. CDR3 length equals 15 residues. Trimming took 3 bases from V and 2 from J, leaving 12 bases between them. From germline, CDR1 is MNHEY and CDR2 SMNVEV (reference sequence).

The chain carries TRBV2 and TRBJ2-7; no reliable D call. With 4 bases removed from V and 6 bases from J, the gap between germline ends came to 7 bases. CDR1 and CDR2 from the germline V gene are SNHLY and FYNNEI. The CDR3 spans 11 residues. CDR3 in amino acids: CASSVVGEQYF. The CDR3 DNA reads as TGTGCCAGCAGTGTGGTGGGCGAGCAGTACTTC.

The CDR3 coding sequence is TGCGCCAGCATCAAGGGGGACAGGGGTATGTCTGAAGCTTTCTTT. Translation gives CASIKGDRGMSEAFF. V is TRBV5-1 and J is TRBJ1-1; 10 nucleotides agree with TRBD1. The length of the CDR3 is 15 residues. After removal of 6 bases from V and 6 bases from J, the junction contained 11 bases not matched to a gene. The germline V gene has CDR1 SGHRS and CDR2 YFSETQ.

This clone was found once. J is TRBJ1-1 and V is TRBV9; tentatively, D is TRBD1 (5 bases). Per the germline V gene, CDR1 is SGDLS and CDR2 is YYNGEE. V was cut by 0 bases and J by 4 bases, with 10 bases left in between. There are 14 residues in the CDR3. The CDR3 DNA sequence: TGTGCCAGCAGCGTAGTAGGGGAAGGCACTGAAGCTTTCTTT. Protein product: CASSVVGEGTEAFF. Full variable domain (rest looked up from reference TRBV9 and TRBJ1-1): DSGVTQTPKHLITATGQRVTLRCSPRSGDLSVYWYQQSLDQGLQFLIQYYNGEERAKGNILERFSAQQFPDLHSELNLSSLELGDSALYFCASSVVGEGTEAFFGQGTRLTVV.

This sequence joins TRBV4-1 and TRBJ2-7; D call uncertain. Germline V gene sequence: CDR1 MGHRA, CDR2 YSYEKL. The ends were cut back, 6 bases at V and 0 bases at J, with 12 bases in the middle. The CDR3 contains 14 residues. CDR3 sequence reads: CASSPAATSYEQYF. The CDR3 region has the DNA TGCGCCAGCAGTCCCGCGGCGACCTCCTACGAGCAGTACTTC.

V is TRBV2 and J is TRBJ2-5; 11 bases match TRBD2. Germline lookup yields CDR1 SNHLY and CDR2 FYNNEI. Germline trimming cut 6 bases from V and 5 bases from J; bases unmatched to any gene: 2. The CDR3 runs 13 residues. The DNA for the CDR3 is TGTGCCAGCAGCTTAGCGGGAGGGGAGACCCAGTACTTC. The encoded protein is CASSLAGGETQYF.

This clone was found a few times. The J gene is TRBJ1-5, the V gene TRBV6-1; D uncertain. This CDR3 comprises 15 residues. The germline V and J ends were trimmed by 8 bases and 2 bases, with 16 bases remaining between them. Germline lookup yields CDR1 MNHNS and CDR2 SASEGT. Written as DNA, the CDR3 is TGTGCCAGCGCCCAGCCACCCGGTGGCAATCAGCCCCAGCATTTT. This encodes CASAQPPGGNQPQHF.

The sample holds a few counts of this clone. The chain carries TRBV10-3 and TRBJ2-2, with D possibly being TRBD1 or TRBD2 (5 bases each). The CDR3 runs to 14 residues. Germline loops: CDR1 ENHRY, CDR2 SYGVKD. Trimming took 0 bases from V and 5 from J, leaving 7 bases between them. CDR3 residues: CAISESGETGELFF. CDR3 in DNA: TGTGCCATCAGTGAGTCGGGGGAGACCGGGGAGCTGTTTTTT.

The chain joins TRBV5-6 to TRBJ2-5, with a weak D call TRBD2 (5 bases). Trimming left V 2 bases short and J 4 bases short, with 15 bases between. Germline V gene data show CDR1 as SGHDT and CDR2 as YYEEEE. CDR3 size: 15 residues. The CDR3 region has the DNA TGTGCCAGCAGCTTAGTGGTACTAGGCCTAGAGACCCAGTACTTC. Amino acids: CASSLVVLGLETQYF.

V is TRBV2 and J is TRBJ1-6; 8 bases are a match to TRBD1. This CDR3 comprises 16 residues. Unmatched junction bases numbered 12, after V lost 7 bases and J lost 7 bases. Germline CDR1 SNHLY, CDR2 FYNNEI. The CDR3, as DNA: TGTGCCAGCACCACCGCCGGGACAGGAAAAAATTCACCCCTCCACTTT. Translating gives CASTTAGTGKNSPLHF.

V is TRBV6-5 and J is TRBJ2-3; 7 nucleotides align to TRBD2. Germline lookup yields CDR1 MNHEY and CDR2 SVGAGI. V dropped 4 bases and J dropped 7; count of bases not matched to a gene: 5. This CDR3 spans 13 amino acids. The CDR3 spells CASSFPRGNTQYF. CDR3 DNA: TGTGCCAGCAGTTTCCCGCGGGGGAATACGCAGTATTTT.

CDR3 protein: CASSPGVGYGYTF. The CDR3 bases are TGTGCCAGCAGTCCGGGGGTCGGCTATGGCTACACCTTC. The V gene is TRBV6-6, the J gene TRBJ1-2; TRBD1 is a possible D gene (5 bases). There are 13 residues in the CDR3. Germline V gene lookup returns CDR1 MNHNY and CDR2 SVGAGI (reference sequence). Between the trimmed V and J ends, which lost 5 bases and 4 bases, there was a span of 11 bases.

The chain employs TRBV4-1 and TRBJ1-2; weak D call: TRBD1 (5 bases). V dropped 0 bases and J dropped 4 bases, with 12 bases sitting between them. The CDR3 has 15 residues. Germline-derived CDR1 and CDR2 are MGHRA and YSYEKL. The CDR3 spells CASSQEPGAAYGYTF. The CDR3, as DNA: TGCGCCAGCAGCCAAGAGCCTGGGGCCGCCTATGGCTACACCTTC.

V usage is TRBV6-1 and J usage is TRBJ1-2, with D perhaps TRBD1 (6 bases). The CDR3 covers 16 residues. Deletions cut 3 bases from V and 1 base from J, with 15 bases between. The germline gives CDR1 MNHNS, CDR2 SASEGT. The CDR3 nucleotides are TGTGCCAGCAGTGATCGGACAGCCCTCCTTAACTATGGCTACACCTTC. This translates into CASSDRTALLNYGYTF.